This entry lists 26 T cell receptor beta chains sequenced from one sample in a study of T cell repertoires in cytomegalovirus infection (dated by TCRdb to the late 2010s). Sequenced on an Illumina HiSeq 1500. TCRdb cleaned the public reads at Q25 with fastp, built clones with MiXCR and kept in-frame beta chains. Rows are combined by CDR3 protein, so each entry shows the most common genes and DNA. Within this sample are around 450,000 distinct CDR3 sequences, with approximately 33% of them counted one time only. The top ten clones comprise roughly an eighth of the sample. Source material: PBMCs. These receptors originate from a human donor in good health (CMV status not recorded). Some clones in this sample may be carry-over from other donors' samples.

The gene calls are TRBV11-1 and TRBJ1-1; D not resolved. Germline V gene sequence: CDR1 SGHAT, CDR2 FQDESV (reference sequence). CDR3 length: 14 amino acids. Trimming stripped 5 bases from V and 0 bases from J, with 10 bases between. CDR3 nucleotides: TGTGCCAGCAGCCCCTTACACGTGAACACTGAAGCTTTCTTT. Translating gives CASSPLHVNTEAFF.

The chain employs TRBV4-1 and TRBJ2-3; 7 bases match TRBD1. V dropped 0 bases and J dropped 3; count of bases not matched to a gene: 3. CDR3 size: 15 residues. CDR1 MGHRA and CDR2 YSYEKL come from the germline V gene. The CDR3 coding sequence is TGCGCCAGCAGCCAAGATGAGGGGGCAACAGATACGCAGTATTTT. Translated: CASSQDEGATDTQYF.

This clonotype has just a few counts. The chain couples TRBV19 to TRBJ2-7, with 7 bases that match TRBD2. CDR3 length: 15 residues. Unmatched junction bases numbered 7, after V lost 3 bases and J lost 2 bases. Germline CDR1 is LNHDA and CDR2 is SQIVND (reference sequence). The CDR3 DNA sequence: TGTGCCAGTAGTATCTTCGGGGGGAGAACCTACGAGCAGTACTTC. Translated: CASSIFGGRTYEQYF.

The CDR3 spells CASINQGVYEQYF. The CDR3 DNA follows: TGTGCCAGCATTAACCAAGGGGTTTACGAGCAGTACTTC. The gene calls are TRBV2 and TRBJ2-7; TRBD1 might be the D (5 bases). CDR1 is SNHLY, CDR2 FYNNEI, per germline. Trimming removed 7 bases at V and 4 bases at J, with 14 bases between. The CDR3 loop spans 13 amino acids.

The chain joins TRBV20-1 to TRBJ2-7, with no clear D. The CDR3 totals 16 residues. The germline V and J ends were trimmed by 5 bases and 0 bases, with 20 bases remaining between them. Germline V gene lookup returns CDR1 DFQATT and CDR2 SNEGSKA (reference sequence). CDR3 sequence reads: CSAPDGAKAHSYEQYF. The CDR3 DNA reads as TGCAGTGCTCCAGACGGAGCCAAGGCCCACTCCTACGAGCAGTACTTC.

This clonotype was picked up a small number of times. The chain joins TRBV28 to TRBJ2-1; tentatively, D is TRBD2 (6 bases). Germline loops: CDR1 MDHEN, CDR2 SYDVKM. V was clipped by 6 bases and J by 13 bases, with 16 bases between them. This CDR3 spans 12 amino acids. CDR3 in DNA: TGTGCCAGCAGGACCTCCGGGACTCAACAGTTCTTC. Its translation is CASRTSGTQQFF.

This clonotype was detected a few times. A junction end diverges from the germline sequence, so it may reflect a read error. The V gene is TRBV2, the J gene TRBJ1-1; D ambiguous. Germline V lookup: CDR1 SNHLY, CDR2 FYNNEI. The CDR3 runs to 11 residues. CDR3 sequence (DNA): TGTGCCAGCAGTGAACGAGGAACGCGGCTCTTT. Encoded protein: CASSERGTRLF.

This chain links TRBV7-8 with TRBJ1-1; D not resolved. Germline loops: CDR1 SGHVS, CDR2 FQNEAQ. The CDR3 length is 16 residues. V was pared by 3 bases and J by 0 bases, with 14 bases between. The CDR3 DNA reads TGTGCCAGCAGCTTTCCTTCGAACACCATGAACACTGAAGCTTTCTTT. As protein: CASSFPSNTMNTEAFF.

The chain links TRBV2 to TRBJ1-4, with D perhaps matching TRBD1 (5 bases). In germline, CDR1 is SNHLY, CDR2 FYNNEI. V lost 8 bases to trimming and J lost 0 bases, with 13 bases between them. The CDR3 is 15 residues long. In DNA, the CDR3 is TGTGCCAGCGGGGCCGCACCTACAACTAATGAAAAACTGTTTTTT. Encoded protein: CASGAAPTTNEKLFF.

The sample holds many counts of this clonotype. The chain joins TRBV29-1 to TRBJ2-2; 8 bases match TRBD1. The trim removed 8 bases at V and 4 bases at J, leaving 9 bases unmatched. Germline V gives CDR1 SQVTM, CDR2 ANQGSEA. The CDR3 has 14 amino acids. CDR3 protein: CSPRQGPPTGELFF. CDR3 coding DNA: TGCAGCCCCCGACAGGGGCCTCCCACCGGGGAGCTGTTTTTT.

This clonotype was detected ten times or more. This sequence joins TRBV19 and TRBJ2-1; no firm D call. Trimming left V 5 bases short and J 6 bases short, with 14 bases between. This CDR3 has 14 amino acids. Germline V gene sequence: CDR1 LNHDA, CDR2 SQIVND (reference sequence). CDR3 DNA: TGTGCCAGTAGTCCCGAACCTGGGGTCAATGAGCAGTTCTTC. It specifies CASSPEPGVNEQFF.

The CDR3 loop reads CASSEDPGFREQYF. The CDR3 region has the DNA TGTGCCAGCAGTGAAGATCCAGGGTTCCGCGAGCAGTACTTC. V and J are TRBV6-1 and TRBJ2-7; weak D call: TRBD1 (5 bases). Trimming removed 1 base at V and 6 bases at J, with 13 bases between. The length of the CDR3 is 14 residues. Germline loops: CDR1 MNHNS, CDR2 SASEGT.

This clonotype showed up many times. The chain combines TRBV6-1 with TRBJ1-2, with no clear D. Germline lookup yields CDR1 MNHNS and CDR2 SASEGT. Trimming left V 0 bases short and J 4 bases short, with 6 bases between. The CDR3 length is 13 residues. The CDR3 sequence is CASSEAGSYGYTF. As DNA, the CDR3 is TGTGCCAGCAGTGAAGCCGGCAGCTATGGCTACACCTTC.

V and J are TRBV5-1 and TRBJ1-2; D gene ambiguous. This CDR3 has 15 amino acids. Trimming took off 0 bases at V and 4 bases at J, with 13 bases between the two ends. CDR1 and CDR2 from the germline V gene are SGHRS and YFSETQ. The CDR3 sequence: CASSLASSQIYGYTF. CDR3 DNA: TGCGCCAGCAGCTTGGCCTCTTCTCAGATCTATGGCTACACCTTC.

The chain uses TRBV5-6 and TRBJ2-1, with 10 bases aligning to TRBD2. Germline V CDR1 and CDR2: SGHDT, YYEEEE. After removal of 2 bases from V and 0 bases from J, the junction contained 5 bases not matched to a gene. CDR3 size: 17 residues. Written as DNA, the CDR3 is TGTGCCAGCAGCTTTAGCGGGGGGCCCCTCTCCTACAATGAGCAGTTCTTC. This encodes CASSFSGGPLSYNEQFF. The variable domain in full, completed from reference TRBV5-6 and TRBJ2-1, reads DAGVTQSPTHLIKTRGQQVTLRCSPKSGHDTVSWYQQALGQGPQFIFQYYEEEERQRGNFPDRFSGHQFPNYSSELNVNALLLGDSALYLCASSFSGGPLSYNEQFFGPGTRLTVL.

The chain is built from TRBV20-1 and TRBJ2-7; D remains unclear. Germline loops: CDR1 DFQATT, CDR2 SNEGSKA (reference sequence). V dropped 0 bases and J dropped 2 bases, with 5 bases sitting between them. The CDR3 contains 12 residues. The CDR3 loop reads CSARDRAYEQYF. The CDR3 DNA reads as TGCAGTGCTAGAGATCGCGCCTACGAGCAGTACTTC.

V gene TRBV12-3 or TRBV12-4 combines with J gene TRBJ2-7, with 8 bases lining up with TRBD1. CDR3 length: 15 amino acids. V dropped 7 bases and J dropped 2; count of bases not matched to a gene: 10. CDR3 bases: TGTGCCAGCACCGAAGAGGTACAGGGGGCCTACGAGCAGTACTTC. Its translation is CASTEEVQGAYEQYF.

V gene TRBV29-1 combines with J gene TRBJ2-1, with 7 bases matching TRBD1. V lost 0 bases to trimming and J lost 4 bases; unmatched junction nucleotides: 9. This CDR3 is built from 16 residues. Germline CDR1 is SQVTM and CDR2 is ANQGSEA. The CDR3 loop reads CSVEDPRQGTYNEQFF. CDR3 nucleotide sequence: TGCAGCGTTGAAGATCCGAGACAGGGTACTTACAATGAGCAGTTCTTC.

Ten or more counts support this clonotype. The CDR3 sequence is CASSPLRGREPQHF. Written as DNA, the CDR3 is TGTGCCAGCAGTCCCCTTCGGGGGAGGGAGCCCCAGCATTTT. This chain uses TRBV12-3 or TRBV12-4 with TRBJ1-5, with a possible D match to TRBD1 (5 bases). The CDR3 is 14 amino acids. Trimming cost V 5 bases and J 8 bases, with 16 bases left between them.

V usage is TRBV2 and J usage is TRBJ1-1, with 7 nucleotides matching TRBD1. V shed 6 bases, J shed 11 bases, and the junction held 6 bases outside the gene matches. The CDR3 extends over 11 amino acids. Germline V gene sequence: CDR1 SNHLY, CDR2 FYNNEI. The DNA for the CDR3 is TGTGCCAGCAGGGAACAGGGGATGGCTTTCTTT. Protein product: CASREQGMAFF. Using reference TRBV2 and TRBJ1-1 for the parts outside the CDR3, the full variable domain is EPEVTQTPSHQVTQMGQEVILRCVPISNHLYFYWYRQILGQKVEFLVSFYNNEISEKSEIFDDQFSVERPDGSNFTLKIRSTKLEDSAMYFCASREQGMAFFGQGTRLTVV.

This chain joins TRBV6-2 or TRBV6-3 and TRBJ2-3; possibly TRBD2 for D (7 bases). Trimming left V 6 bases short and J 6 bases short, with 16 bases between. Germline lookup yields CDR1 MNHEY and CDR2 SVGEGT. This CDR3 has 14 residues. This CDR3 is CASRGGGAPDTQYF. The CDR3 nucleotides are TGTGCCAGCAGAGGTGGGGGGGCCCCGGATACGCAGTATTTT.

This clonotype occurred many times. This chain joins TRBV7-2 and TRBJ1-1; D is unclear. Germline CDR1 is SGHTA and CDR2 is FQGNSA. CDR3 length: 16 amino acids. Trimming stripped 1 base from V and 0 bases from J, with 12 bases between. The CDR3 is CASSLVSGRVNTEAFF. CDR3 bases: TGTGCCAGCAGCTTAGTAAGTGGGCGCGTGAACACTGAAGCTTTCTTT. The variable domain in full, with the rest retrieved from reference TRBV7-2 and TRBJ1-1, is GAGVSQSPSNKVTEKGKDVELRCDPISGHTALYWYRQSLGQGLEFLIYFQGNSAPDKSGLPSDRFSAERTGGSVSTLTIQRTQQEDSAVYLCASSLVSGRVNTEAFFGQGTRLTVV.

The sample holds a few counts of this clonotype. The V and J genes are TRBV12-3 or TRBV12-4 and TRBJ1-5; D unresolved. V was pared by 6 bases and J by 1 base, with 13 bases between. This CDR3 has 15 amino acids. This chain's CDR3 is CASSPSDGSNQPQHF. CDR3 sequence (DNA): TGTGCCAGCAGCCCCTCGGACGGAAGCAATCAGCCCCAGCATTTT.

This chain joins TRBV27 and TRBJ2-7; 11 nucleotides agree with TRBD2. This CDR3 spans 14 amino acids. CDR1 and CDR2 (germline): MNHEY, SMNVEV (reference sequence). Unmatched junction bases numbered 3, after V lost 6 bases and J lost 2 bases. The DNA of the CDR3 is TGTGCCAGCAGGACTAGCGGGGAGACCTACGAGCAGTACTTC. It yields the protein CASRTSGETYEQYF.

The sample holds many counts of this clonotype. J is TRBJ1-2 and V is TRBV7-2; no firm D call. Germline-derived CDR1 and CDR2 are SGHTA and FQGNSA. The CDR3 sequence is 13 residues long. V lost 5 bases to trimming and J lost 8 bases, with 15 bases between them. The CDR3 DNA is TGTGCCAGCAGCCCAAACCGGGAGTCGGGCTACACCTTC. It yields the protein CASSPNRESGYTF.

Ten or more counts support this clonotype. This chain links TRBV10-3 with TRBJ1-1; no definite D call. This CDR3 is built from 13 residues. CDR1 and CDR2 (germline): ENHRY, SYGVKD. Trimming removed 7 bases at V and 1 base at J, with 10 bases between. The chain's CDR3 is CAITAQQNTEAFF. The CDR3 DNA follows: TGTGCCATCACTGCCCAGCAGAACACTGAAGCTTTCTTT.